The next 23 T cell receptor beta chains were all read from a single sample in a study of shared clonotypes between healthy human individuals. Using immunoSEQ multiplex PCR, the repertoire was profiled, and TCRdb retains in-frame clones only, with some absent. The sample has roughly 2.4 million clones; 95% are singletons. Sequencing input: naive CD4+ T cells sorted from blood. Regarding subset: CD45RA+ positively selected. The origin of the receptors is a man aged 18 to 30 in good health.

The J gene is TRBJ2-7, the V gene TRBV6-5; TRBD2 agrees at 8 bases. Germline-derived CDR1 and CDR2 are MNHEY and SVGAGI. The CDR3 sequence is 15 residues long. The junction had 4 bases not matched to a gene; V was cut back by 1 base and J by 2 bases. CDR3 in DNA: TGTGCCAGCAGTTACTTTAGCGGGGACCCCTACGAGCAGTACTTC. This encodes CASSYFSGDPYEQYF.

This clone was found once. In the same sample, other DNA sequences code for this CDR3. The chain is built from TRBV5-4 and TRBJ2-2; possible D gene TRBD1, 5 bases. V was clipped by 1 base and J by 1 base, with 5 bases between them. Germline CDR1 is SGHNT and CDR2 is YYREEE (reference sequence). This CDR3 region has 14 residues. CDR3 DNA: TGTGCCAGCAGCTTGAGGGGGAACACCGGGGAGCTGTTTTTT. Translating gives CASSLRGNTGELFF.

This clone has a single count. The V and J genes are TRBV6-1 and TRBJ2-1; 7 bases match TRBD2. This CDR3 has 15 residues. Germline V gene lookup returns CDR1 MNHNS and CDR2 SASEGT. J lost 1 base, V lost 2 bases, and 2 bases had no gene match. In nucleotides, the CDR3 is TGTGCCAGCAGTGAACCAGCGGGGTCCTACAATGAGCAGTTCTTC. This gives the protein CASSEPAGSYNEQFF.

This rearrangement joins TRBV28 to TRBJ1-1; 7 bases are a match to TRBD1. The germline V gene has CDR1 MDHEN and CDR2 SYDVKM. V lost 7 bases, J lost 0 bases, and 2 bases stayed unmatched. CDR3 length: 13 amino acids. The CDR3 here is CASTRGLNTEAFF. CDR3 nucleotides: TGTGCCAGCACTAGGGGGCTGAACACTGAAGCTTTCTTT.

This rearrangement joins TRBV5-4 to TRBJ2-1; the D gene could be TRBD1 or TRBD2 (5 bases each). Germline V gene sequence: CDR1 SGHNT, CDR2 YYREEE (reference sequence). The CDR3 totals 14 residues. Between the trimmed V and J ends, which lost 1 base and 6 bases, there was a span of 11 bases. The CDR3 spells CASSLRGTSNEQFF. The DNA for the CDR3 is TGTGCCAGCAGCTTGAGAGGGACCAGCAATGAGCAGTTCTTC.

The CDR3 bases are TGTGCCAGCAGTGAAGCCAGCCCATACTATGGCTACACCTTC. Protein product: CASSEASPYYGYTF. The V and J genes are TRBV2 and TRBJ1-2; no firm D call. This CDR3 has 14 amino acids. V was trimmed by 0 bases and J by 3 bases, leaving 8 bases between them. Germline CDR1 and CDR2: SNHLY and FYNNEI.

This clone was found once. Germline and junction disagree at one end, which may indicate a read error. This chain links TRBV30 with TRBJ2-1; D remains unclear. The CDR3 loop spans 11 amino acids. The V gene's germline CDR1 is GTSNPN and CDR2 SVGIG (reference sequence). The CDR3 bases are TGTGCCTGGTCATCCTTCAATGAGCAGTTCTTC. Residues: CAWSSFNEQFF.

The chain joins TRBV4-1 to TRBJ2-5; 9 nucleotides match TRBD1. V lost 5 bases, J lost 4 bases, and 14 bases stayed unmatched. The CDR3 totals 17 residues. Germline V CDR1 and CDR2: MGHRA, YSYEKL. The CDR3 DNA reads TGCGCCAGCAGCTTCCAACCGCCGGGACAGGGTTCAGAGACCCAGTACTTC. This encodes CASSFQPPGQGSETQYF.

This clone was observed once. The chain couples TRBV7-2 to TRBJ2-1; weak D call: TRBD2 (7 bases). V was shortened by 8 bases and J by 10 bases, with 24 bases between the two germline ends. CDR1 SGHTA and CDR2 FQGNSA come from the germline V gene. The CDR3 has 15 amino acids. The CDR3 nucleotides are TGTGCCAGCTGTACAGGGAGCGGGAATACCAGAGAGCAGTTCTTC. Translated, it gives CASCTGSGNTREQFF. Supplemented by reference TRBV7-2 and TRBJ2-1, the full variable domain reads GAGVSQSPSNKVTEKGKDVELRCDPISGHTALYWYRQSLGQGLEFLIYFQGNSAPDKSGLPSDRFSAERTGGSVSTLTIQRTQQEDSAVYLCASCTGSGNTREQFFGPGTRLTVL.

The chain links TRBV27 to TRBJ1-5; D uncertain. The CDR3 has 14 residues. Between the trimmed V and J ends, which lost 4 bases and 4 bases, there was a span of 11 bases. Germline assignment: CDR1 MNHEY and CDR2 SMNVEV (reference sequence). The CDR3 coding sequence is TGTGCCAGCAGTTCGTACAGCTCGAATCAGCCCCAGCATTTT. Its protein is CASSSYSSNQPQHF.

V usage is TRBV5-1 and J usage is TRBJ2-1; D is ambiguous. The CDR3 is made up of 14 amino acids. The V and J ends lost 0 bases and 6 bases respectively, with 10 bases between them. The V gene's germline CDR1 is SGHRS and CDR2 YFSETQ. CDR3 amino acids: CASSLEVTANEQFF. CDR3 coding DNA: TGCGCCAGCAGCTTGGAGGTGACCGCCAATGAGCAGTTCTTC.

J is TRBJ1-4 and V is TRBV30; TRBD1 agrees at 9 bases. The CDR3 has 13 residues. V trimming: 4 bases; J trimming: 7 bases; junction bases outside the gene matches: 4. CDR1 is GTSNPN and CDR2 is SVGIG in the germline V gene (reference sequence). In nucleotides, the CDR3 is TGTGCCTGGAAAGACAGGGGGATTGAAAAACTGTTTTTT. Translated: CAWKDRGIEKLFF. The full variable domain, in which reference TRBV30 and TRBJ1-4 provide the parts outside the CDR3, is SQTIHQWPATLVQPVGSPLSLECTVEGTSNPNLYWYRQAAGRGLQLLFYSVGIGQISSEVPQNLSASRPQDRQFILSSKKLLLSDSGFYLCAWKDRGIEKLFFGSGTQLSVL.

This clone was detected only once. The rearrangement links TRBV6-4 to TRBJ2-7; the D is unclear. The germline V and J ends were trimmed by 7 bases and 6 bases, with 16 bases remaining between them. CDR1 is MRHNA and CDR2 is SNTAGT in the germline V gene. The CDR3 has 13 amino acids. CDR3 in DNA: TGTGCCAGCACGGACCTGCACTCGGGCGAGCAGTACTTC. Amino acids: CASTDLHSGEQYF.

This clone was seen just once. As DNA, the CDR3 is TGTGCCAGCAGTGACTCGTGGGGGCTAGGGTCCTACAATGAGCAGTTCTTC. It yields the protein CASSDSWGLGSYNEQFF. The V and J genes are TRBV6-4 and TRBJ2-1, with TRBD1 as a possible D gene (6 bases). The germline V gene encodes CDR1 MRHNA and CDR2 SNTAGT. This CDR3 comprises 17 residues. Trimming shortened V by 0 bases and J by 1 base, and 13 bases separated the two germline ends.

The CDR3 DNA sequence: TGTGCCAGCAGCTTTTTGGCTTACGATGAAAAACTGTTTTTT. Protein product: CASSFLAYDEKLFF. The genes are TRBV7-2 and TRBJ1-4; D call uncertain. Germline V lookup: CDR1 SGHTA, CDR2 FQGNSA. This CDR3 is 14 amino acids long. Trimming left V 3 bases short and J 6 bases short, with 11 bases between.

V usage is TRBV19 and J usage is TRBJ1-2, with a possible D match to TRBD1 (6 bases). With 7 bases removed from V and 5 bases from J, the gap between germline ends came to 20 bases. Germline V gene lookup returns CDR1 LNHDA and CDR2 SQIVND (reference sequence). This CDR3 has 15 residues. CDR3 sequence: CASNPLYAGAYGYTF. The CDR3 coding sequence is TGTGCCAGTAATCCTCTTTACGCAGGGGCTTATGGCTACACCTTC.

This clone was counted between two and nine times. Other DNA sequences within the sample encode an identical CDR3. The J gene is TRBJ1-4, the V gene TRBV5-1; 9 bases align to TRBD1. This CDR3 spans 14 amino acids. Losses at the gene ends were 4 bases for V and 5 bases for J; bases not matched to a gene: 3. Germline CDR1 and CDR2: SGHRS and YFSETQ. CDR3 region: CASSTGTGNEKLFF. In nucleotides, the CDR3 is TGCGCCAGCAGCACCGGGACAGGGAATGAAAAACTGTTTTTT. Drawing the rest from reference TRBV5-1 and TRBJ1-4, the complete variable domain is KAGVTQTPRYLIKTRGQQVTLSCSPISGHRSVSWYQQTPGQGLQFLFEYFSETQRNKGNFPGRFSGRQFSNSRSEMNVSTLELGDSALYLCASSTGTGNEKLFFGSGTQLSVL.

The V call is TRBV28, the J call TRBJ1-2, with 7 nucleotides matching TRBD1. Germline V CDR1 and CDR2: MDHEN, SYDVKM. This CDR3 has 15 amino acids. Trimming took 5 bases from V and 4 from J; bases not matched to a gene: 10. The CDR3 DNA reads TGTGCCAGCAGTCTCGACAGGGTTCCCCGCTATGGCTACACCTTC. As protein: CASSLDRVPRYGYTF.

The chain uses TRBV5-4 and TRBJ1-2; 9 nucleotides match TRBD1. The CDR3 loop spans 14 amino acids. The V gene end was trimmed by 0 bases and the J gene end by 5 bases; junction bases not matched to a gene: 2. CDR1 is SGHNT and CDR2 is YYREEE in the germline V gene (reference sequence). CDR3 coding DNA: TGTGCCAGCAGCTTGGGGACAGGGGTTTATGGCTACACCTTC. It is translated as CASSLGTGVYGYTF.

The chain employs TRBV9 and TRBJ2-5; possible D gene TRBD1, 6 bases. Per germline, CDR1 SGDLS and CDR2 YYNGEE. The CDR3 has 14 amino acids. V was cut by 7 bases and J by 0 bases, with 13 bases left in between. CDR3 sequence reads: CASGTGLYQETQYF. Written as DNA, the CDR3 is TGTGCCAGCGGTACAGGGCTGTACCAAGAGACCCAGTACTTC.

V usage is TRBV29-1 and J usage is TRBJ2-1; perhaps TRBD1 as D (5 bases). Germline CDR1 and CDR2: SQVTM and ANQGSEA. This CDR3 contains 13 residues. V lost 1 base, J lost 9 bases, and 13 bases lay in between. In DNA form, the CDR3 reads TGCAGCGTTGAAGGTGGGGCGGAGTCTGAGCAGTTCTTC. Amino acid sequence: CSVEGGAESEQFF.

This chain links TRBV23-1 with TRBJ1-1, with 7 bases aligning to TRBD1. TRBV23-1 is filed as an ORF, its function uncertain. With 6 bases clipped from V and 3 bases from J, the junction kept 19 bases outside the gene matches. The CDR3 covers 18 residues. The CDR3 is CASSQRQDRAQQYTEAFF. CDR3 coding DNA: TGCGCCAGCAGCCAAAGACAAGACAGGGCACAACAATACACTGAAGCTTTCTTT.

The chain couples TRBV2 to TRBJ1-3; tentatively, D is TRBD1 (5 bases). This CDR3 has 14 residues. With 8 bases removed from V and 0 bases from J, the gap between germline ends came to 11 bases. Germline V gives CDR1 SNHLY, CDR2 FYNNEI. CDR3 sequence reads: CASLGGASGNTIYF. For the CDR3, the DNA is TGTGCCAGCCTAGGAGGGGCCTCTGGAAACACCATATATTTT.